This entry concerns a single T cell receptor (beta chain). Its binding antigen is unknown. The record has no base qualities; no much larger clone is one base away. This sample stems from a study of blood T cell repertoires in COVID-19 (dated by TCRdb to the early 2020s). Describing the broader study: Samples from collaborators originated in the United States, Italy and Spain and spanned both the acute and convalescent phases of COVID-19. Subjects who had been exposed to COVID-19, were actively infected with it, or had recovered from it provided the deeply sampled blood TCRbeta repertoires that made up the dataset. The material from the prospective study consisted of cDNA or gDNA derived from T cells, B-cell-depleted T cells, or PBMCs. The repertoires were made available in a free public database intended to serve as a resource for research on the immune response to SARS-CoV-2. The sample metadata nearly always contained a de-identified subject ID, COVID-19 status, age in years and sex. The samples were drawn from two sources: the first 160 participants of the ongoing ImmuneRACE study, and 1,200 or so subjects contributed by 6 global collaborators. Where available, HLA class I and class II types were taken from metadata supplied by the sample provider and were not determined by assay-based typing.

For CDR1 and CDR2, the germline V gene lists MGHRA and YSYEKL. Relative to germline, V is missing 10 bases and J is missing 5 bases, with 7 bases of the junction outside any gene match. Taken from cysteine to phenylalanine, the CDR3 has 13 residues. The kept DNA is CDR3 alone, 39 bases in frame from the first base. TCRbeta CDR3 regions were amplified from genomic DNA using the immunoSEQ Assay, a bias-controlled multiplex PCR. As for the authors' bioinformatics: The number of nucleated cells in each sample was estimated from the amplification of reference gene primers within the assay. To quantify the absolute abundance of each unique TCRbeta CDR3 rearrangement, sequence reads were collapsed and filtered. For each sample, productive Simpson clonality was calculated as the square root of Simpson's diversity index across productive rearrangements. Drawn from immuneACCESS, this table holds only the in-frame rearrangements with V and J called that TCRdb kept. Clones are partly lost; checked studies trace under half to an unresolved V gene and leave the rest unexplained. The DNA gave D and trimming, while V, J and clone size come from that table. The sample table contains tens of thousands of clones; only one count was recorded for nearly 90% of them. The ten largest clones take up approximately 7.3% of the sample.

Findings and caveats that apply to the study as a whole: The amount of clinical and demographic metadata varied by source and participant and was provided uncurated.

Collaborating institutions collected whole blood in K2EDTA tubes following their own protocols. For TCRbeta analysis, collaborators shipped samples in one of three forms: frozen whole blood, isolated PBMCs, or DNA extracted from either of those sample types. The sequence is built from TRBV4-1 and TRBJ2-2, with 7 bases matching TRBD1. This receptor was taken from a man aged 70 or older with acute or convalescent COVID-19. Material for sequencing was peripheral blood. The DNA reads as follows: TGCGCCACTGGGACAGCACAAACCGGGGAGCTGTTTTTT. The encoded protein is CATGTAQTGELFF.